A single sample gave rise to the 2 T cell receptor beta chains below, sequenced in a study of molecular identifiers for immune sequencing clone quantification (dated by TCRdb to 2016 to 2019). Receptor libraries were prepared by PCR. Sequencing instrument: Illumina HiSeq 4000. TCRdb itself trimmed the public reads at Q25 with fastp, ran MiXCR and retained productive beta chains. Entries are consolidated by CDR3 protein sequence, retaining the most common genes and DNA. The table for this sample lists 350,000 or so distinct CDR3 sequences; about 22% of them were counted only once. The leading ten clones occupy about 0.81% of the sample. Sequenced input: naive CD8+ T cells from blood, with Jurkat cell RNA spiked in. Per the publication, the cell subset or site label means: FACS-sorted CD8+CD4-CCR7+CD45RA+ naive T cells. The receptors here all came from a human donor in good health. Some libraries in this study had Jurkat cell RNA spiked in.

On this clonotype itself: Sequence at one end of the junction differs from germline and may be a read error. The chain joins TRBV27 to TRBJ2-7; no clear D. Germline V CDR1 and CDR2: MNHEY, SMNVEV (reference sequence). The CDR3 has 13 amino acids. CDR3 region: CASSFHRAYELYF. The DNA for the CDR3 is TGTGCCAGCAGTTTTCACAGAGCCTACGAGCTGTACTTC.

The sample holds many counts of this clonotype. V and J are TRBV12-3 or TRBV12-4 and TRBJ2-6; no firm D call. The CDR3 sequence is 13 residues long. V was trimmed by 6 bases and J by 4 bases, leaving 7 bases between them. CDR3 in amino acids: CASSPEGANVLTF. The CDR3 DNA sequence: TGTGCCAGCAGCCCAGAGGGGGCCAACGTCCTGACTTTC.